Listed here are 18 T cell receptor beta chains from one sample, sequenced in a study of shared clonotypes between healthy human individuals. The assay was immunoSEQ multiplex PCR, and TCRdb's table has in-frame clones only and misses some. Among some 1,400,000 clones listed, around 97% were seen once. Sequencing was performed on naive CD4+ T cells sorted from blood. The subset was: CD45RA+ positively selected. The receptors originated from a young man in good health.

The CDR3 loop reads CASSQDLSRIGGYTF. Here the CDR3 DNA reads TGCGCCAGCAGCCAAGATCTTTCCAGGATCGGTGGCTACACCTTC. The chain carries TRBV4-3 and TRBJ1-2; D is unresolved. CDR3 length equals 15 residues. Germline V lookup: CDR1 LGHNA, CDR2 YSLEER. V was shortened by 0 bases and J by 7 bases, with 15 bases between the two germline ends.

The chain uses TRBV6-4 and TRBJ1-1, with D unresolved. CDR1 is MRHNA, CDR2 SNTAGT, per germline. The CDR3 is 11 residues long. Trimming took 8 bases from V and 11 from J, leaving 15 bases between them. The CDR3 region has the DNA TGTGCCAGCCCGGACCAGTCTTGGGCTTTCTTT. Translation: CASPDQSWAFF.

The J gene is TRBJ2-7, the V gene TRBV6-6, with TRBD1 identical over 7 bases. The length of the CDR3 is 13 residues. V trimming: 4 bases; J trimming: 5 bases; junction bases outside the gene matches: 5. CDR1 and CDR2 (germline): MNHNY, SVGAGI (reference sequence). The CDR3 DNA reads TGTGCCAGCAGTTTAGGGGGCGTCGACGAGCAGTACTTC. Translating it yields CASSLGGVDEQYF.

This clone was counted a single time. This chain joins TRBV9 and TRBJ2-1, with D maybe TRBD1 (5 bases). Trimming shortened V by 1 base and J by 4 bases, and 15 bases separated the two germline ends. Germline V lookup: CDR1 SGDLS, CDR2 YYNGEE. The CDR3 runs 16 residues. CDR3 bases: TGTGCCAGCAGCGTAATAGGTACAGGACAATACAATGAGCAGTTCTTC. Protein: CASSVIGTGQYNEQFF.

The chain recombines TRBV6-1 with TRBJ2-5; the match to TRBD2 covers 7 bases. Per the germline V gene, CDR1 is MNHNS and CDR2 is SASEGT. The CDR3 loop spans 13 amino acids. The junction had 5 bases not matched to a gene; V was cut back by 9 bases and J by 1 base. For the CDR3, the DNA is TGTGCCAGTACGGGAGGAGCCCAAGAGACCCAGTACTTC. This sequence encodes CASTGGAQETQYF.

The chain couples TRBV2 to TRBJ2-1, with 13 bases matching TRBD2. Trimming at V came to 6 bases and at J to 10 bases, leaving 9 bases not matched to a gene. Germline CDR1 reads SNHLY; CDR2 reads FYNNEI. This CDR3 has 15 amino acids. The CDR3 region has the DNA TGTGCCAGCAGACCCGGACTAGCGGGAGTTTGGGAGCAGTTCTTC. It codes for CASRPGLAGVWEQFF.

The chain employs TRBV7-8 and TRBJ2-1; possible D gene TRBD2, 5 bases. Looked up from germline, CDR1 is SGHVS and CDR2 is FQNEAQ. The CDR3 totals 13 residues. Deletions cut 3 bases from V and 9 bases from J, with 12 bases between. CDR3 sequence: CASSFELVSEQFF. CDR3 nucleotides: TGTGCCAGCAGCTTTGAACTAGTAAGTGAGCAGTTCTTC.

The sample holds one count of this clone. This sequence joins TRBV5-6 and TRBJ2-7; 10 bases agree with TRBD2. V dropped 2 bases and J dropped 2; count of bases not matched to a gene: 4. Per germline, CDR1 SGHDT and CDR2 YYEEEE. This CDR3 comprises 15 residues. The chain's CDR3 is CASSFGLAEAYEQYF. Written as DNA, the CDR3 is TGTGCCAGCAGCTTCGGACTAGCGGAAGCCTACGAGCAGTACTTC.

The chain carries TRBV6-1 and TRBJ2-7, with 7 nucleotides matching TRBD2. The trim removed 8 bases at V and 5 bases at J, leaving 0 bases unmatched. The germline gives CDR1 MNHNS, CDR2 SASEGT. The CDR3 loop spans 10 amino acids. The CDR3 DNA follows: TGTGCCAGCCGGGGGGACGAGCAGTACTTC. Translated, it gives CASRGDEQYF.

The sample holds one count of this clone. The V and J genes are TRBV27 and TRBJ2-1; perhaps TRBD2 as D (5 bases). Germline V CDR1 and CDR2: MNHEY, SMNVEV (reference sequence). V was pared by 5 bases and J by 6 bases, with 14 bases between. The CDR3 runs 14 residues. The CDR3, as DNA: TGTGCCAGCAGTCCAAGCGGCGAAGGCAATGAGCAGTTCTTC. It yields the protein CASSPSGEGNEQFF.

The chain combines TRBV7-9 with TRBJ2-1, with 7 positions matching TRBD2. Germline V lookup: CDR1 SEHNR, CDR2 FQNEAQ (reference sequence). The CDR3 extends over 16 amino acids. After removal of 3 bases from V and 7 bases from J, the junction contained 12 bases not matched to a gene. CDR3 in amino acids: CASSFMGGSVPNEQFF. The CDR3 nucleotides are TGTGCCAGCAGCTTCATGGGAGGGTCGGTACCAAATGAGCAGTTCTTC.

V is TRBV6-1 and J is TRBJ2-5; tentatively, D is TRBD2 (6 bases). V shed 7 bases and J shed 9 bases, with 18 bases lying between them. Germline values: CDR1 MNHNS, CDR2 SASEGT. This CDR3 comprises 13 residues. CDR3 loop: CASTERVGLAQYF. The CDR3 bases are TGTGCCAGCACGGAGCGGGTGGGGTTGGCCCAGTACTTC.

This clone was found once. The DNA of the CDR3 is TGTGCCAGCAGCCCCGGGGGGGCTAGCGGGAGCAGGGAGCAGTACTTC. Its translation: CASSPGGASGSREQYF. The gene calls are TRBV7-2 and TRBJ2-7, with TRBD2 identical over 10 bases. V lost 5 bases, J lost 7 bases, and 14 bases stayed unmatched. Germline CDR1 reads SGHTA; CDR2 reads FQGNSA. CDR3 length: 16 amino acids.

The count of this clone is one. This chain joins TRBV5-5 and TRBJ1-5; D possibly corresponds to TRBD1 (6 bases). Germline assignment: CDR1 SGHKS and CDR2 YYEKEE (reference sequence). The germline V and J ends were trimmed by 1 base and 5 bases, with 22 bases remaining between them. This CDR3 has 18 amino acids. The CDR3 loop is CASSLLRGLGMADQPQHF. The CDR3, as DNA: TGTGCCAGCAGCTTGCTGCGGGGGCTCGGAATGGCAGATCAGCCCCAGCATTTT.

The chain uses TRBV5-5 and TRBJ1-1; no clear D. The CDR3 length is 13 residues. Per germline, CDR1 SGHKS and CDR2 YYEKEE (reference sequence). Trimming removed 1 base at V and 4 bases at J, with 8 bases between. This chain's CDR3 is CASSLKGGTEAFF. The CDR3 region has the DNA TGTGCCAGCAGCTTGAAGGGTGGCACTGAAGCTTTCTTT.

The chain has TRBV27 and TRBJ2-3, with 9 nucleotides matching TRBD2. The CDR3 has 16 amino acids. Trimming at V came to 5 bases and at J to 4 bases, leaving 10 bases not matched to a gene. Looked up from germline, CDR1 is MNHEY and CDR2 is SMNVEV (reference sequence). CDR3 coding DNA: TGTGCCAGCAGTCTCTTGACTAGCGGCGGGGCAGATACGCAGTATTTT. Protein sequence: CASSLLTSGGADTQYF.

The CDR3 DNA reads as TGTGCCAGCAGCGTAGGGCTAGCGGGAGACAACACCGGGGAGCTGTTTTTT. Protein product: CASSVGLAGDNTGELFF. The rearrangement links TRBV9 to TRBJ2-2; TRBD2 agrees at 10 bases. Trimming cost V 0 bases and J 2 bases; bases outside gene matches: 4. In germline, CDR1 is SGDLS, CDR2 YYNGEE. This CDR3 is built from 17 residues.

This clone was detected once. The chain employs TRBV6-1 and TRBJ2-7; 9 bases are a match to TRBD1. CDR3 length: 14 amino acids. In germline, CDR1 is MNHNS, CDR2 SASEGT. J gave up 5 bases and V 6 bases, and 8 bases lay outside the gene matches. This CDR3 is CASRQDRGTNEQYF. In nucleotides, the CDR3 is TGTGCCAGCAGGCAGGACAGGGGAACCAACGAGCAGTACTTC.